This T cell receptor (beta chain) was recorded in a study of blood T cell repertoires in COVID-19. Study information: Both acute and convalescent COVID-19 samples were obtained from the United States, Italy and Spain. Sources were T cells, B-cell-depleted T cells, or PBMCs; the material itself was cDNA or gDNA.

Per the original methods: Reference gene primer amplification gave nucleated cell count estimates. Data came from immunoSEQ multiplex PCR; TCRdb stores just in-frame clones and leaves some out. Clone size and the V and J calls come from that table; the DNA yielded D and trimming. The sample records roughly 140,000 clones, approximately 92% being singletons. Sequencing was done on a sample of peripheral blood. The source of this sequence is a woman in her fifties or sixties with active COVID-19.

The CDR3 DNA reads as TGTGCCAGCAGTTTACCCCCGAAAGCCGAGCAGTTCTTC. It translates to CASSLPPKAEQFF. The chain carries TRBV12-3 or TRBV12-4 and TRBJ2-1; no definite D call. There are 13 residues in the CDR3. Trimming shortened V by 2 bases and J by 10 bases, and 12 bases separated the two germline ends.